The present T cell receptor beta chain was sequenced within a study of spatial heterogeneity in lung cancer. TCRdb called the 5' RACE reads again in MiXCR, with one record for every CDR3 protein. The sample carries about 20,000 distinct CDR3 sequences, more than 8.5% recorded once. This clonotype has at least ten counts. Time point indicated: blood at routine non-recurrence follow-up after resection. The sequence was obtained from a female donor with early-stage non-small cell lung cancer. The material sequenced was PBMCs, taken at follow-up.

This chain's CDR3 is CASSLNRRVSTGELFF. The CDR3, as DNA: TGTGCCAGCAGCTTAAATCGGCGTGTCAGCACCGGGGAGCTGTTTTTT. The V and J genes are TRBV11-1 and TRBJ2-2; no firm D call. The CDR3 covers 16 residues. CDR1 is SGHAT and CDR2 is FQDESV in the germline V gene (reference sequence). V was shortened by 2 bases and J by 4 bases, with 14 bases between the two germline ends. The whole variable domain, remainder taken from reference TRBV11-1 and TRBJ2-2, is EAEVAQSPRYKITEKSQAVAFWCDPISGHATLYWYRQILGQGPELLVQFQDESVVDDSQLPKDRFSAERLKGVDSTLKIQPAELGDSAMYLCASSLNRRVSTGELFFGEGSRLTVL.